This T cell receptor beta chain is drawn from a study of blood T cell repertoires in COVID-19. Study-wide background: COVID-19 samples collected from the United States, Italy and Spain covered acute and convalescent phases.

Remarks on this clone: Other DNA sequences of this sample code for an identical CDR3.

Seattle's enrolled individuals joined amid active infection and were then monitored longitudinally. In the original processing: Reference gene primers were amplified, and this amplification served to estimate nucleated cell counts. The repertoire was sequenced with immunoSEQ multiplex PCR; TCRdb's copy has only in-frame clones and lacks some. V and J calls and clone size are those listed in that table; D and trimming were worked out from the DNA. The sample holds 45,000 to 55,000 clones, about four fifths seen once. Source material: peripheral blood. The TCR originated in an older man with COVID-19, enrolled during active disease.

The CDR3 sequence: CASSSSGATNEKLFF. In DNA form, the CDR3 reads TGTGCCAGTAGTTCCTCGGGTGCAACTAATGAAAAACTGTTTTTT. The chain uses TRBV19 and TRBJ1-4, with D uncertain. V lost 5 bases, J lost 0 bases, and 10 bases lay in between. CDR3 length: 15 amino acids. The germline CDR1 and CDR2 sequences are LNHDA and SQIVND (reference sequence).